The 7 T cell receptor beta chains listed next were all sequenced from one sample in a study of OX40 agonist ivuxolimab in advanced cancers. The repertoire was sequenced with immunoSEQ multiplex PCR; TCRdb's copy has only in-frame clones and lacks some. The table shows fewer than 80,000 clones, with around 84% occurring only once. The starting material was CD4+ or CD8+ T cells sorted from blood, obtained in a trial of the OX40 agonist ivuxolimab. These receptors were obtained from an adult with an advanced solid tumor such as melanoma, head and neck, liver or kidney cancer.

The CDR3 region has the DNA TGTGCCATCAGCCGACAGGGGGCAAATTCACCCCTCCACTTT. Its protein product is CAISRQGANSPLHF. The chain joins TRBV10-3 to TRBJ1-6, with 10 bases lining up with TRBD1. This CDR3 spans 14 amino acids. J was trimmed by 7 bases and V by 6 bases; bases with no gene match: 3. CDR1 is ENHRY and CDR2 is SYGVKD in the germline V gene.

This chain joins TRBV11-2 and TRBJ2-1, with a weak D call TRBD2 (5 bases). The germline gives CDR1 SGHAT, CDR2 FQNNGV. Deletions cut 5 bases from V and 9 bases from J, with 17 bases between. This CDR3 region has 14 residues. The CDR3 nucleotides read TGTGCCAGCAGCGAGGGATCAACCTTCGGTGAGCAGTTCTTC. Amino acids: CASSEGSTFGEQFF.

The J gene is TRBJ1-2, the V gene TRBV6-5; TRBD1 aligns across 8 bases. The V gene's germline CDR1 is MNHEY and CDR2 SVGAGI. V was pared by 2 bases and J by 6 bases, with 2 bases of the junction left unmatched. This CDR3 comprises 13 residues. CDR3 region: CASSYRTGNGYTF. CDR3 bases: TGTGCCAGCAGTTACAGGACAGGGAATGGCTACACCTTC.

The gene calls are TRBV10-3 and TRBJ1-1; TRBD1 aligns across 8 bases. The CDR3 covers 14 residues. J lost 4 bases, V lost 5 bases, and 6 bases had no gene match. Germline assignment: CDR1 ENHRY and CDR2 SYGVKD. CDR3 sequence (DNA): TGTGCCATCAGTTTGGACAGGGATGGCACTGAAGCTTTCTTT. Translated: CAISLDRDGTEAFF.

The chain uses TRBV6-6 and TRBJ2-2, with a weak D call TRBD1 (6 bases). Trimming shortened V by 2 bases and J by 5 bases, and 12 bases separated the two germline ends. Germline values: CDR1 MNHNY, CDR2 SVGAGI (reference sequence). The CDR3 loop spans 15 amino acids. The CDR3 DNA follows: TGTGCCAGCAGTTACGACACAGGGCGGACCGGGGAGCTGTTTTTT. Its protein product is CASSYDTGRTGELFF.

This chain uses TRBV29-1 with TRBJ1-1, with 7 bases that match TRBD1. Germline V lookup: CDR1 SQVTM, CDR2 ANQGSEA. CDR3 size: 13 residues. V gave up 6 bases and J gave up 0 bases; unmatched junction bases: 4. This CDR3 is CSVGDSMNTEAFF. The CDR3 DNA reads as TGCAGCGTCGGGGACAGTATGAACACTGAAGCTTTCTTT.

The chain joins TRBV11-3 to TRBJ2-3; D is unclear. Germline lookup yields CDR1 SGHNT and CDR2 YENEEA. The CDR3 runs to 14 residues. Deletions cut 4 bases from V and 6 bases from J, with 14 bases between. The CDR3, as DNA: TGTGCCAGCAGCTCCAAGTCGGGCGCGGATACGCAGTATTTT. Encoded protein: CASSSKSGADTQYF.